The clone carrying this T cell receptor (beta chain) was counted only a few times. Its antigen is still unknown. In TCRdb, the 5' RACE reads were re-called with MiXCR into one record per CDR3 protein. The table records about 230,000 distinct CDR3 sequences, around 6.7% of them present only once. This sample was included in a study of T cells after yellow fever vaccination. Study as a whole: Low-cell-number fractions were prepared with SMART-Seq v4 Ultra Low Input. Overall study findings and caveats: CD4 and CD8 compartments shared a small share of clonotypes, likely from convergent recombination. It was a weaker secondary response, yet one that peaked faster, at day 5 versus 15.

Germline lookup yields CDR1 SGHRS and CDR2 YFSETQ. The CDR3 is 16 residues long. The J segment lost 5 bases and the V segment lost 0 bases, leaving 3 bases of the junction unmatched. The source material was CD4+ T cells sorted from PBMCs, sampled on the day of the yellow fever booster vaccination. This clonotype originated in a young man who received the YFV17D yellow fever vaccine. The chain links TRBV5-1 to TRBJ2-6, with 9 positions matching TRBD2. The CDR3 reads CASSLAASGRANVLTF. Here the CDR3 DNA reads TGCGCCAGCAGCTTGGCAGCTAGCGGGAGGGCCAACGTCCTGACTTTC.